This T cell receptor beta chain comes out of a study of blood T cell repertoires in COVID-19 (dated by TCRdb to the early 2020s). Notes on the research overall: Samples from collaborators originated in the United States, Italy and Spain and spanned both the acute and convalescent phases of COVID-19. The prospective study material was composed of cDNA or gDNA derived from T cells, B-cell-depleted T cells, or PBMCs. Subjects who had been exposed to COVID-19, were actively infected with it, or had recovered from it provided the deeply sampled blood TCRbeta repertoires that made up the dataset. The repertoires were made available in a free public database intended to serve as a resource for research on the immune response to SARS-CoV-2. The samples were drawn from two sources: the first 160 participants of the ongoing ImmuneRACE study, and 1,000 to 1,500 subjects contributed by 6 global collaborators. The sample metadata nearly always contained a de-identified subject ID, COVID-19 status, age in years and sex. Where available, HLA class I and class II types were obtained from metadata supplied by the sample provider rather than from assay-based typing. Points the paper makes about the study in general: Clinical and demographic metadata were provided uncurated, with the amount varying by source and participant.

Concerning this clone: Its antigen remains unidentified. The input lacks base qualities; no much larger clone sits a single base away.

Relative to germline, V is 2 bases shorter and J is 5 bases shorter, with 10 bases between their ends. CDR1 and CDR2 (LNHDA, SQIVND) derive from the germline V gene (reference sequence). The CDR3 sequence holds 14 residues, the cysteine and phenylalanine included. The DNA shown is the 42-base CDR3, in frame from base 1. Participants in the prospective study were aged roughly 18 to 95 years, lived in more than 20 United States geographic areas, and enrolled through a virtual design. To assign participants to cohorts, the prospective study relied on clinical history that participants themselves reported in a screening survey and a study questionnaire. Recovered participants in ImmuneRACE Cohort 3 were defined by two consecutive negative NP/OP PCR tests, clearance by a healthcare professional, or resolution of symptoms. In the prospective study, whole blood, serum and a nasopharyngeal or oropharyngeal swab were collected from each participant by mobile phlebotomists. Additional blood draws and questionnaires over an approximately two-month period could optionally be provided by prospective study participants. Before DNA extraction, blood samples from the prospective study were shipped at room temperature or frozen.

TCRbeta CDR3 regions were amplified from genomic DNA using the immunoSEQ Assay, a bias-controlled multiplex PCR. The paper's processing steps were these. The number of nucleated cells in each sample was estimated by amplification of reference gene primers within the assay. To quantify the absolute abundance of each unique TCRbeta CDR3 rearrangement, sequence reads were collapsed and filtered. For each sample, productive Simpson clonality was calculated as the square root of Simpson's diversity index over productive rearrangements. TCRdb took over this immuneACCESS table, retaining in-frame rearrangements with V and J assigned. Such tables are incomplete; in checked studies, under half of the missing clones stem from an unresolved V gene, and the remainder is unexplained. V and J calls and clone size are copied from that table; D and trimming were computed from the DNA. In this sample the table shows 250,000 to 300,000 clones, roughly 90% of which occur a single time. The leading ten clones occupy roughly 9% of the sample.

The V and J genes are TRBV19 and TRBJ2-4; a tentative D match to TRBD2 spans 5 bases. The clonotype was recovered from a man aged 40-55 years who had recovered from COVID-19. The specimen was PBMCs or T cells enriched from blood (not recorded which). The CDR3 corresponds to CASSITELENIQYF. The bases are TGTGCCAGTAGTATAACAGAACTAGAAAACATTCAGTACTTC.